This T cell receptor (beta chain) was documented in a study of shared clonotypes between healthy human individuals. Memory CD4+ cells were the fraction left after CD45RA+ naive selection. Trimming took off 1 base at V and 0 bases at J, with 13 bases between the two ends. The CDR3 is made up of 16 amino acids. CDR1 and CDR2 (germline): SGHTA, FQGNSA. Genomic DNA (from each subset) was split evenly across several immunoSEQ plates. In the original processing: Filtering was not the same, since immunoSEQ gave junction-only sequences without quality scores. The protocol was immunoSEQ multiplex PCR, while the TCRdb copy is restricted to in-frame clones and leaves out a portion. V and J calls and clone size are as listed in that table; D and trimming were resolved from the DNA. The sample has millions of clones, 90% to 95% seen once.

The rearrangement joins TRBV7-2 to TRBJ2-7, with D perhaps matching TRBD1 (6 bases). This TCR came from a man aged 18 to 35 in good health. The sample consisted of naive CD4+ T cells sorted from blood. Subset indicated: CD45RA+ positively selected. CDR3 nucleotide sequence: TGTGCCAGCAGCTTAGTTCCGGACAGTCGCTCCTACGAGCAGTACTTC. Translated: CASSLVPDSRSYEQYF.